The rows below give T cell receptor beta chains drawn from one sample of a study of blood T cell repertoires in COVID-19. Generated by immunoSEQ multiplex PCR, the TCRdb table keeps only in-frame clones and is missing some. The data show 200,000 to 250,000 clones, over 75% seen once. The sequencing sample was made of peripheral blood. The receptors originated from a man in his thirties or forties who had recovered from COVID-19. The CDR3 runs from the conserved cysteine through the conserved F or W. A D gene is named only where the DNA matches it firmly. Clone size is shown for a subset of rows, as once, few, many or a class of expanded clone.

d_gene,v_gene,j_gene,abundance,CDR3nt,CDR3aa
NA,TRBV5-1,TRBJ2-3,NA,TGCGCCAGCAGCCCCCAGGGGCCTAGCACAGATACGCAGTATTTT,CASSPQGPSTDTQYF
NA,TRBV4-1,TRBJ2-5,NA,TGCGCCAGCAGCCAAGGGGAGGCTCAGACCCAGTACTTC,CASSQGEAQTQYF
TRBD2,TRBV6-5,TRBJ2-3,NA,TGTGCCAGCAGGGCTACGGGGGGGCATGTAGATACGCAGTATTTT,CASRATGGHVDTQYF
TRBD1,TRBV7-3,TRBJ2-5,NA,TGTGCCAGCATCACAGGGGGCATCCAAGAGACCCAGTACTTC,CASITGGIQETQYF
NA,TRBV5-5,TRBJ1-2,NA,TGTGCCAGCAGCTTGACAGTTAATGGCTACACCTTC,CASSLTVNGYTF
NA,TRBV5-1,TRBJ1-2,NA,TGCGCCAGCAGCTACACCGGGAGGAACTATGGCTACACCTTC,CASSYTGRNYGYTF
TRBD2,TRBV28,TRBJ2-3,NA,TGTGCCAGCAAAGGGAGCGGGGGAGGAGATACGCAGTATTTT,CASKGSGGGDTQYF
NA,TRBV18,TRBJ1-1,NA,TGTGCCAGCTCACCACAACCATACAGGGCCACTGAAGCTTTCTTT,CASSPQPYRATEAFF
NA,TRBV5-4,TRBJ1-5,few,TGTGCCAGCAGCATCGGGGGCAATCAGCCCCAGCATTTT,CASSIGGNQPQHF
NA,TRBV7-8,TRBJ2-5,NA,TGTGCCAGCAGCTTAGGGGCCCCAGAGACCCAGTACTTC,CASSLGAPETQYF
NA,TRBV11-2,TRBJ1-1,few,TGTGCCAGCAGCTTAGTCGGGGGAACCCAAGCTTTCTTT,CASSLVGGTQAFF
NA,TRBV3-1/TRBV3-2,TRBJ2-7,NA,TGTGCCAGCAGCCCCCAGGGCAGGGGCACCTACGAGCAGTACTTC,CASSPQGRGTYEQYF
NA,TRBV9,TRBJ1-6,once,TGTGCCAGCAGCGTAGGCATGGAGGATTCACCCCTCCACTTT,CASSVGMEDSPLHF
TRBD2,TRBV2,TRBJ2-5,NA,TGTGCCAGCCTCTCCGGGAGGGCCCGGTTAGAGACCCAGTACTTC,CASLSGRARLETQYF
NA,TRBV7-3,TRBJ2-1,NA,TGTGCCAGCAGCTTAGGCGGCACTGAGCAGTTCTTC,CASSLGGTEQFF
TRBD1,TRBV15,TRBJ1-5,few,TGTGCCACCAGCAGCCCGGGACAGATAAATCAGCCCCAGCATTTT,CATSSPGQINQPQHF
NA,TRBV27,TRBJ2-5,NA,TGTGCCAGCAGTCGCTATCCAGGGTGGTTCGGAGAGACCCAGTACTTC,CASSRYPGWFGETQYF
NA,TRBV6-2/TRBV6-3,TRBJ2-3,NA,TGTGCCAGCAGTTTTGGCGGCCTCTCTAGCACAGATACGCAGTATTTT,CASSFGGLSSTDTQYF
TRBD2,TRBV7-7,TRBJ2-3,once,TGTGCCAGCAGCTTATCTGCGGGGGGTCTGGATACGCAGTATTTT,CASSLSAGGLDTQYF
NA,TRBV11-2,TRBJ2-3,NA,TGTGCCAGCAGCACCCGGGTTGAGACTACGCAGTATTTT,CASSTRVETTQYF
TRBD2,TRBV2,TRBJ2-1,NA,TGTGCCAGCAAAGCGGGGGCCTACAATGAGCAGTTCTTC,CASKAGAYNEQFF
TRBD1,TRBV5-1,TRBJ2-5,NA,TGCGCCAGCAGCGAAAGACAGGGGTTTATAGAGACCCAGTACTTC,CASSERQGFIETQYF
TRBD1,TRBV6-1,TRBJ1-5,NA,TGTGCCAGCAGTGAAGAGACAGGGGGCTGGCAGCCCCAGCATTTT,CASSEETGGWQPQHF